This TCR beta chain was recovered during a study of T cell responses to AZD1222 COVID-19 vaccine. Overall study results and limits: Clonal diversity was possibly underestimated, and the donors were mostly white British, with more females. Close to half of all spike-specific TCRs reportedly target regions of the variants that are unmutated. Repertoires were obtained solely post-peak T cell response.

The CDR3 totals 18 residues. Trimming removed 1 base from V and 0 bases from J; junction bases left unmatched: 8. Germline V gene data show CDR1 as LGHDT and CDR2 as YNNKEL (reference sequence). The method was immunoSEQ multiplex PCR; TCRdb's version includes in-frame clones alone and lacks a portion of them. This sample yields about 85,000 clones, of which 88% are seen a single time; 16% belongs to the top ten. Of note for this clone: No antigen is known for it.

The chain employs TRBV3-1 (or the pseudogene TRBV3-2) and TRBJ2-1; 8 bases align to TRBD2. Sequenced here: peripheral blood, sampled on day 0 of AZD1222 vaccination. The sequence came from an adult in good health. The chain's CDR3 is CASSQAESGGSSYNEQFF. In DNA, the CDR3 is TGTGCCAGCAGCCAAGCCGAAAGCGGGGGAAGCTCCTACAATGAGCAGTTCTTC.